The 27 T cell receptor beta chains below were found in one sample sequenced in a study of blood T cell repertoires in COVID-19. TCRdb's copy holds only in-frame clones and misses some; the assay was immunoSEQ multiplex PCR. The sample has roughly 100,000 clones; about four fifths are singletons. The material sequenced was peripheral blood. These receptor sequences come from a woman aged 80 or over with acute or convalescent COVID-19.

This chain connects TRBV5-4 to TRBJ1-2; D is ambiguous. Germline CDR1 SGHNT, CDR2 YYREEE (reference sequence). The germline V and J ends were trimmed by 4 bases and 4 bases, with 17 bases remaining between them. The length of the CDR3 is 15 residues. The CDR3: CASSTSLGITYGYTF. The DNA of the CDR3 is TGTGCCAGCAGCACTAGTCTCGGAATCACCTATGGCTACACCTTC.

The V gene is TRBV15, the J gene TRBJ2-3; 7 positions match TRBD2. CDR1 and CDR2 from the germline V gene are LNHNV and YYDKDF (reference sequence). The CDR3 sequence is 16 residues long. The trim removed 1 base at V and 5 bases at J, leaving 9 bases unmatched. This CDR3 reads CATSRVEGGRGDTQYF. CDR3 nucleotide sequence: TGTGCCACCAGCAGAGTGGAGGGAGGGAGGGGAGATACGCAGTATTTT. Filled out from reference TRBV15 and TRBJ2-3, the complete variable domain reads DAMVIQNPRYQVTQFGKPVTLSCSQTLNHNVMYWYQQKSSQAPKLLFHYYDKDFNNEADTPDNFQSRRPNTSFCFLDIRSPGLGDTAMYLCATSRVEGGRGDTQYFGPGTRLTVL.

The chain is built from TRBV28 and TRBJ2-6, with 7 nucleotides matching TRBD1. V shed 3 bases, J shed 0 bases, and the junction held 5 bases outside the gene matches. The germline CDR1 and CDR2 sequences are MDHEN and SYDVKM. This CDR3 comprises 17 residues. The CDR3, as DNA: TGTGCCAGCAGTTTGGGGACAGCGCACTCTGGGGCCAACGTCCTGACTTTC. It is translated as CASSLGTAHSGANVLTF.

The rearrangement links TRBV5-1 to TRBJ2-1; tentatively, D is TRBD2 (5 bases). Germline lookup yields CDR1 SGHRS and CDR2 YFSETQ. The V end lost 4 bases, the J end lost 0 bases, and 11 bases lay between the germline ends. The CDR3 contains 15 residues. CDR3 in amino acids: CASSPAEVSYNEQFF. In DNA, the CDR3 is TGCGCCAGCAGCCCAGCGGAGGTCTCCTACAATGAGCAGTTCTTC. Complete variable domain (other parts from reference TRBV5-1 and TRBJ2-1): KAGVTQTPRYLIKTRGQQVTLSCSPISGHRSVSWYQQTPGQGLQFLFEYFSETQRNKGNFPGRFSGRQFSNSRSEMNVSTLELGDSALYLCASSPAEVSYNEQFFGPGTRLTVL.

The V and J genes are TRBV5-5 and TRBJ1-2; D gene ambiguous. The CDR3 has 12 residues. Germline-derived CDR1 and CDR2 are SGHKS and YYEKEE (reference sequence). Trimming stripped 0 bases from V and 7 bases from J, with 7 bases between. For the CDR3, the DNA is TGTGCCAGCAGCTTGGATCCAGGTGGCTACACCTTC. Translation: CASSLDPGGYTF.

The chain joins TRBV18 to TRBJ1-3; D possibly corresponds to TRBD1 (5 bases). Germline loops: CDR1 KGHSH, CDR2 LQKENI. The CDR3 length is 14 residues. V shed 6 bases and J shed 2 bases, with 11 bases lying between them. The CDR3 spells CASSPDSAGNTIYF. DNA of the CDR3: TGTGCCAGCTCTCCCGACAGTGCTGGAAACACCATATATTTT.

The chain uses TRBV6-5 and TRBJ1-1; 7 bases map to TRBD1. CDR3 length equals 11 residues. Trimming removed 7 bases from V and 8 bases from J; junction bases left unmatched: 4. CDR1 is MNHEY, CDR2 SVGAGI, per germline. Here the CDR3 DNA reads TGTGCCAGCACCCGGGGACAGGAAGCTTTCTTT. This encodes CASTRGQEAFF.

This chain connects TRBV9 to TRBJ2-7, with TRBD2 as a possible D gene (6 bases). Trimming removed 0 bases from V and 6 bases from J, with 13 bases in between. The germline CDR1 and CDR2 sequences are SGDLS and YYNGEE. The CDR3 covers 14 residues. This chain's CDR3 is CASSVDSRDGEQYF. The CDR3 DNA follows: TGTGCCAGCAGCGTAGACTCGCGGGACGGCGAGCAGTACTTC.

The chain combines TRBV5-5 with TRBJ2-5; 12 nucleotides agree with TRBD2. The germline V gene encodes CDR1 SGHKS and CDR2 YYEKEE (reference sequence). This CDR3 is 18 amino acids long. Trimming at V came to 2 bases and at J to 4 bases, leaving 12 bases not matched to a gene. CDR3 nucleotides: TGTGCCAGCAGCTTTGTGCTAGCGGGAGGGCCTTTAGTAGAGACCCAGTACTTC. This gives the protein CASSFVLAGGPLVETQYF.

In its sample, this clone was seen once. The chain links TRBV11-2 to TRBJ1-2; no clear D gene. The germline CDR1 and CDR2 sequences are SGHAT and FQNNGV. The V end was cut by 8 bases, the J end by 4 bases, with 11 bases between. The CDR3 extends over 12 amino acids. As DNA, the CDR3 is TGTGCCAGCCTGTCGACGGGCTATGGCTACACCTTC. It translates to CASLSTGYGYTF.

The chain uses TRBV10-3 and TRBJ1-5, with 8 nucleotides matching TRBD1. This CDR3 region has 13 residues. Trimming took 10 bases from V and 2 from J; bases not matched to a gene: 4. Germline V lookup: CDR1 ENHRY, CDR2 SYGVKD. CDR3 in amino acids: CATQGAGNQPQHF. The CDR3 DNA is TGTGCCACCCAGGGGGCCGGCAATCAGCCCCAGCATTTT.

Here the CDR3 reads CASSEATHDQPQHF. DNA for the CDR3: TGTGCCAGCAGTGAAGCCACTCACGATCAGCCCCAGCATTTT. This chain uses TRBV2 with TRBJ1-5; D call uncertain. The germline CDR1 and CDR2 sequences are SNHLY and FYNNEI. Trimming took 0 bases from V and 5 from J, leaving 8 bases between them. CDR3 length: 14 amino acids.

Points on this clone: One end of the junction does not line up with germline, which may come from a read error. The rearrangement links TRBV30 to TRBJ1-4; 8 nucleotides match TRBD1. Germline loops: CDR1 GTSNPN, CDR2 SVGIG (reference sequence). The CDR3 spans 11 residues. The CDR3 region is CAWSTGGVTGF. The CDR3 region has the DNA TGTGCCTGGAGTACAGGGGGTGTTACGGGGTTT.

This clone has a handful of counts. The chain joins TRBV10-2 to TRBJ2-5; 7 bases align to TRBD1. The trim removed 4 bases at V and 4 bases at J, leaving 6 bases unmatched. Germline V gene lookup returns CDR1 WSHSY and CDR2 SAAADI. This CDR3 is built from 14 residues. In DNA form, the CDR3 reads TGCGCCAGCAGTGCAGGGGGTTCGGCAGAGACCCAGTACTTC. This translates into CASSAGGSAETQYF.

J is TRBJ2-2 and V is TRBV27, with a weak D call TRBD2 (6 bases). V lost 7 bases, J lost 1 base, and 10 bases lay in between. The CDR3 is 14 amino acids. Germline V gene lookup returns CDR1 MNHEY and CDR2 SMNVEV (reference sequence). The CDR3 bases are TGTGCCAGCACCGGGCGGGAGAACACCGGGGAGCTGTTTTTT. Protein product: CASTGRENTGELFF.

This chain joins TRBV30 and TRBJ2-2, with 9 positions matching TRBD2. Germline trimming cut 3 bases from V and 7 bases from J; bases unmatched to any gene: 6. Germline V gene lookup returns CDR1 GTSNPN and CDR2 SVGIG (reference sequence). The CDR3 is 14 residues long. The CDR3 region has the DNA TGTGCCTGGAGCAGCGGGGGGAATGGCGGGGAGCTGTTTTTT. It is translated as CAWSSGGNGGELFF. Full variable domain (missing parts from reference TRBV30 and TRBJ2-2): SQTIHQWPATLVQPVGSPLSLECTVEGTSNPNLYWYRQAAGRGLQLLFYSVGIGQISSEVPQNLSASRPQDRQFILSSKKLLLSDSGFYLCAWSSGGNGGELFFGEGSRLTVL.

This chain links TRBV24-1 with TRBJ2-1; TRBD1 is a possible D gene (5 bases). The CDR3 runs 12 residues. In germline, CDR1 is KGHDR, CDR2 SFDVKD. Deletions cut 2 bases from V and 10 bases from J, with 8 bases between. As DNA, the CDR3 is TGTGCCACCAGTGATTGGAGACAGGAGCAGTTCTTC. As protein: CATSDWRQEQFF.

This clone has only one observation. The chain couples TRBV12-5 to TRBJ2-1; 10 nucleotides align to TRBD2. The junction had 4 bases not matched to a gene; V was cut back by 5 bases and J by 9 bases. This CDR3 has 13 residues. Germline loops: CDR1 LGHNT, CDR2 FRNRAP. The CDR3 loop reads CASGLAGAAEQFF. The CDR3 bases are TGTGCTAGTGGTCTAGCGGGAGCGGCTGAGCAGTTCTTC.

CDR3: CASRRDSSSYEQYF. The CDR3 DNA reads TGTGCCAGCAGAAGGGACAGCTCGTCCTACGAGCAGTACTTC. The chain has TRBV6-5 and TRBJ2-7; TRBD1 agrees at 7 bases. Looked up from germline, CDR1 is MNHEY and CDR2 is SVGAGI. V was clipped by 6 bases and J by 1 base; unmatched bases: 6. This CDR3 is built from 14 residues.

The chain combines TRBV19 with TRBJ2-6; 8 nucleotides align to TRBD1. This CDR3 has 19 residues. Germline V gene sequence: CDR1 LNHDA, CDR2 SQIVND (reference sequence). V was clipped by 5 bases and J by 0 bases; unmatched bases: 12. The CDR3 reads CASSSDLRDRLSGANVLTF. Written as DNA, the CDR3 is TGTGCCAGTAGTTCAGACCTCCGGGACAGGCTCTCTGGGGCCAACGTCCTGACTTTC. Based on the CDR3 plus reference TRBV19 and TRBJ2-6, the full variable domain is DGGITQSPKYLFRKEGQNVTLSCEQNLNHDAMYWYRQDPGQGLRLIYYSQIVNDFQKGDIAEGYSVSREKKESFPLTVTSAQKNPTAFYLCASSSDLRDRLSGANVLTFGAGSRLTVL.

The genes are TRBV19 and TRBJ2-1, with TRBD2 identical over 10 bases. The CDR3 covers 14 residues. The V gene's germline CDR1 is LNHDA and CDR2 SQIVND (reference sequence). Losses at the gene ends were 7 bases for V and 4 bases for J; bases not matched to a gene: 4. The CDR3 nucleotides are TGTGCCAGTAAGCTAGCGGGAGCATACAATGAGCAGTTCTTC. This codes for CASKLAGAYNEQFF.

This clone has only one observation. This chain joins TRBV18 and TRBJ1-5, with 8 bases identical to TRBD1. Germline V lookup: CDR1 KGHSH, CDR2 LQKENI. Trimming removed 5 bases from V and 4 bases from J; junction bases left unmatched: 7. CDR3 length equals 15 residues. The CDR3 sequence is CASSGTGERNQPQHF. The CDR3, as DNA: TGTGCCAGCTCAGGGACAGGCGAACGGAATCAGCCCCAGCATTTT.

The chain employs TRBV7-2 and TRBJ2-5; 7 bases are a match to TRBD1. V lost 3 bases, J lost 4 bases, and 5 bases stayed unmatched. Germline V CDR1 and CDR2: SGHTA, FQGNSA. The CDR3 covers 14 residues. The DNA of the CDR3 is TGTGCCAGCAGCTTGCAGGGGGTGGGAGAGACCCAGTACTTC. It yields the protein CASSLQGVGETQYF.

This clone was seen at least ten times. The genes are TRBV2 and TRBJ1-2; tentatively, D is TRBD1 (5 bases). V was pared by 1 base and J by 2 bases, with 5 bases between. From germline, CDR1 is SNHLY and CDR2 FYNNEI. The CDR3 spans 13 residues. The CDR3 spells CASSEGQNYGYTF. The DNA of the CDR3 is TGTGCCAGCAGTGAAGGACAGAACTATGGCTACACCTTC.

The rearrangement uses TRBV2 and TRBJ2-7; possible D gene TRBD2, 6 bases. From germline, CDR1 is SNHLY and CDR2 FYNNEI. The CDR3 has 11 amino acids. The CDR3: CSCLLAGEQYF. CDR3 in DNA: TGTTCGTGCCTCTTGGCGGGAGAGCAGTACTTC.

The rearrangement joins TRBV7-8 to TRBJ2-7; TRBD2 agrees at 15 bases. The CDR3 contains 16 residues. The germline V gene encodes CDR1 SGHVS and CDR2 FQNEAQ. The ends lost 5 bases at V and 7 bases at J; junction bases unmatched: 9. The DNA of the CDR3 is TGTGCCAGCAGCCCAGGACTAGCGGGAGGGGTGCGGGAGCAGTACGTC. Residues: CASSPGLAGGVREQYV.

The V gene is TRBV20-1, the J gene TRBJ2-1; D ambiguous. The V end was cut by 3 bases, the J end by 0 bases, with 9 bases between. Germline CDR1 and CDR2: DFQATT and SNEGSKA (reference sequence). This CDR3 contains 14 residues. DNA of the CDR3: TGCAGTGCTAGTTACTTAAGCTCCTACAATGAGCAGTTCTTC. Translated, it gives CSASYLSSYNEQFF.